This entry concerns a single T cell receptor (beta chain). What it recognizes is unknown. The sample belongs to a study of Ad26.COV2.S vaccination and SARS-CoV-2 variants. About the study: Participants got Ad26.COV2.S intramuscularly, once or twice 56 days apart.

Assay: immunoSEQ multiplex PCR; the TCRdb copy retains only in-frame clones and omits some. The sample yields around 340,000 clones, 75% to 90% seen once. Regarding the study as a whole: From the TCR breadth and depth analyses, total T cell responses may have been underestimated.

The length of the CDR3 is 15 residues. Germline V gene lookup returns CDR1 LNHDA and CDR2 SQIVND (reference sequence). J was trimmed by 7 bases and V by 3 bases; bases with no gene match: 7. Described treatment: around 19 received Ad26.COV2.S at low or high dose, single or two shots; about 5 received placebo; per-sample allocation not given. Sampling was done on day 63 after the first vaccine or placebo injection. A Boston adult aged 18-55 years was the donor. This material consisted of peripheral blood, taken in a trial of Ad26.COV2.S vaccine versus placebo. The rearrangement uses TRBV19 and TRBJ2-1; TRBD1 matches at 9 bases. The receptor was isolated from a person aged 18 to 65 who received the Ad26.COV2.S COVID-19 vaccine or a placebo. The CDR3 DNA sequence: TGTGCCAGTAGTATGGGGGACAGGGACCAAAATGAGCAGTTCTTC. This gives the protein CASSMGDRDQNEQFF.